The TCR beta chain under discussion was sequenced for a study of OX40 agonist ivuxolimab in advanced cancers. Study at large: The dose-escalation cohort was around 83% male, with a mean age of around 60 years, ranging about 20 to 85.

This clone was seen once. Its antigen is not identified. Study-wide findings and caveats: Clonal expansion from baseline to week 6 occurred in both CD4+ and CD8+ T cells.

Assay: immunoSEQ multiplex PCR; the TCRdb copy retains only in-frame clones and omits some. The table shows about 12,000 clones, with about three quarters occurring only once. This specimen was CD4+ or CD8+ T cells sorted from blood, taken in a trial of the OX40 agonist ivuxolimab. This receptor was identified in an adult with an advanced solid tumor such as melanoma, head and neck, liver or kidney cancer.

Here the CDR3 reads CASSASGRGLYEQFF. Here the CDR3 DNA reads TGTGCCAGCAGTGCGAGCGGGAGGGGGTTATATGAGCAGTTCTTC. The chain carries TRBV6-4 and TRBJ2-1; TRBD2 matches 10 bases. The V and J ends lost 4 bases and 8 bases, in that order; junction bases with no gene match: 8. CDR1 is MRHNA and CDR2 is SNTAGT in the germline V gene. The CDR3 totals 15 residues.